The present entry profiles one T cell receptor beta chain with its context. The time point here: after dendritic cell vaccination, including at tumor progression/relapse. The data originate from a study of glioma-infiltrating T cells after dendritic cell vaccination. Clones were read by immunoSEQ multiplex PCR, and TCRdb kept only the in-frame ones, dropping some. Of tens of thousands of clones listed, about four fifths are singletons. The germline CDR1 and CDR2 sequences are MNHEY and SMNVEV (reference sequence). This CDR3 comprises 16 residues. With V trimmed by 0 bases and J by 4 bases, 7 bases remained unmatched.

The receptor's source is a human donor with glioblastoma. The chain uses TRBV27 and TRBJ2-7, with 9 bases fitting TRBD1. Specimen: blood, collected after dendritic cell vaccination. The CDR3 DNA sequence: TGTGCCAGCAGTTTATCGGCCTTGGGACAGGGTTACGAGCAGTACTTC. This sequence encodes CASSLSALGQGYEQYF.